The 17 T cell receptor beta chains in this list originate from one sample, sequenced in a study of blood T cell repertoires in COVID-19. Sequencing was performed with immunoSEQ multiplex PCR; in TCRdb, only in-frame clones are kept and a portion is missing. The sample includes about 210,000 clones, 70% to 85% of them seen just once. The sequenced sample consisted of peripheral blood. The receptors originated from a woman of 80 years or more with COVID-19, enrolled during active disease.

The rearrangement joins TRBV19 to TRBJ2-1, with D possibly TRBD2 on 5 matching bases. This CDR3 has 11 amino acids. V gave up 5 bases and J gave up 16 bases, with 15 bases separating them. The germline V gene encodes CDR1 LNHDA and CDR2 SQIVND (reference sequence). CDR3 bases: TGTGCCAGTAGTGATTCGGGAAAAGTCTTCTTC. Amino acid sequence: CASSDSGKVFF.

V gene TRBV27 combines with J gene TRBJ1-1; possibly TRBD1 for D (5 bases). V was shortened by 10 bases and J by 4 bases, with 19 bases between the two germline ends. This CDR3 contains 14 residues. Germline assignment: CDR1 MNHEY and CDR2 SMNVEV (reference sequence). The CDR3 region is CATNLGGGSTEAFF. The CDR3 bases are TGTGCCACCAATTTGGGGGGAGGTAGCACTGAAGCTTTCTTT.

The genes are TRBV2 and TRBJ1-5; TRBD1 agrees at 8 bases. The germline CDR1 and CDR2 sequences are SNHLY and FYNNEI. The CDR3 contains 13 residues. The V segment lost 8 bases and the J segment 6 bases; nucleotides outside the gene matches: 6. CDR3 in DNA: TGTGCCAGCCTGTTCGGACAGGGTCAGCCCCAGCATTTT. This gives the protein CASLFGQGQPQHF.

The J gene is TRBJ1-6, the V gene TRBV3-1 (or the pseudogene TRBV3-2); D remains unclear. In germline, CDR1 is LGHDT, CDR2 YNNKEL (reference sequence). The CDR3 covers 13 residues. V lost 4 bases, J lost 9 bases, and 10 bases lay in between. The CDR3 DNA reads as TGTGCCAGCAGCCCCCCTGGTAGTTCACCCCTCCACTTT. This sequence encodes CASSPPGSSPLHF.

This chain uses TRBV2 with TRBJ2-6; 10 nucleotides align to TRBD1. The CDR3 contains 18 residues. Germline V lookup: CDR1 SNHLY, CDR2 FYNNEI. The trim removed 8 bases at V and 1 base at J, leaving 11 bases unmatched. The CDR3: CASGPPGQGVSGANVLTF. The CDR3 region has the DNA TGTGCCAGCGGTCCTCCCGGACAGGGGGTTTCTGGGGCCAACGTCCTGACTTTC.

The chain links TRBV28 to TRBJ2-7, with a weak D call TRBD1 (6 bases). CDR3 length: 13 amino acids. V dropped 7 bases and J dropped 5 bases, with 15 bases sitting between them. The germline gives CDR1 MDHEN, CDR2 SYDVKM. CDR3 nucleotide sequence: TGTGCCAGCACCTCCTACAGGGCCCACGAGCAGTACTTC. Amino acids: CASTSYRAHEQYF.

The rearrangement joins TRBV4-2 to TRBJ1-2; tentatively, D is TRBD1 (6 bases). V lost 1 base and J lost 5, with 17 bases in between. Germline-derived CDR1 and CDR2 are LGHNA and YNFKEQ. The CDR3 runs 16 residues. The CDR3, as DNA: TGTGCCAGCAGCCAAGTAGGGGGGAGGGAAGATTATGGCTACACCTTC. It codes for CASSQVGGREDYGYTF.

Here the CDR3 DNA reads TGTGCCCGACCGCCACGTGTCCTGATGGCCCCTCGCGGTGGCAATCAGCCCCAGCATTTT. Amino acid sequence: CARPPRVLMAPRGGNQPQHF. This chain links TRBV3-1 (or the pseudogene TRBV3-2) with TRBJ1-5; no reliable D call. Germline CDR1 LGHDT, CDR2 YNNKEL (reference sequence). The CDR3 is 20 amino acids. V lost 11 bases and J lost 2, with 34 bases in between.

The chain links TRBV6-5 to TRBJ2-1; 9 nucleotides align to TRBD1. This CDR3 is 12 amino acids long. Germline CDR1 and CDR2: MNHEY and SVGAGI. Trimming removed 9 bases from V and 7 bases from J; junction bases left unmatched: 4. Here the CDR3 reads CASDRGGNEQFF. DNA of the CDR3: TGTGCCAGTGACAGGGGGGGGAATGAGCAGTTCTTC.

This clone was picked up a small number of times. The J gene is TRBJ1-5, the V gene TRBV5-5; D not certain. CDR1 is SGHKS, CDR2 YYEKEE, per germline (reference sequence). Trimming removed 1 base from V and 0 bases from J, with 17 bases in between. The CDR3 has 18 amino acids. The CDR3, as DNA: TGTGCCAGCAGCTTGTTCCCGACGGACGACTATAGCAATCAGCCCCAGCATTTT. Protein product: CASSLFPTDDYSNQPQHF.

This clone was recorded once. V gene TRBV5-6 combines with J gene TRBJ2-3; no clear D gene. The germline V and J ends were trimmed by 4 bases and 6 bases, with 9 bases remaining between them. The CDR3 totals 12 residues. Germline loops: CDR1 SGHDT, CDR2 YYEEEE. CDR3 coding DNA: TGTGCCAGCAGCGTGAGGTTGGATACGCAGTATTTT. It encodes CASSVRLDTQYF.

The gene calls are TRBV7-9 and TRBJ1-1, with 8 positions matching TRBD1. Germline assignment: CDR1 SEHNR and CDR2 FQNEAQ (reference sequence). The length of the CDR3 is 15 residues. V trimming: 5 bases; J trimming: 4 bases; junction bases outside the gene matches: 9. As DNA, the CDR3 is TGTGCCAGCAGCATTTTGACAGGGGCCGGCACTGAAGCTTTCTTT. This translates into CASSILTGAGTEAFF.

The chain links TRBV2 to TRBJ1-3; TRBD1 agrees at 7 bases. V lost 6 bases to trimming and J lost 2 bases; unmatched junction nucleotides: 4. The CDR3 spans 14 residues. Germline loops: CDR1 SNHLY, CDR2 FYNNEI. This CDR3 is CASSEQGPGNTIYF. The CDR3 nucleotides are TGTGCCAGCAGCGAACAGGGGCCTGGAAACACCATATATTTT.

The CDR3 DNA reads TGTGCCAGCAGCTGGGAGGGAGTGTCTGCTTTCTTT. Translated, it gives CASSWEGVSAFF. The chain has TRBV28 and TRBJ1-1; D is ambiguous. The germline gives CDR1 MDHEN, CDR2 SYDVKM. V lost 6 bases and J lost 11, with 16 bases in between. The CDR3 sequence is 12 residues long.

The chain uses TRBV2 and TRBJ1-2, with 8 bases fitting TRBD1. Germline V lookup: CDR1 SNHLY, CDR2 FYNNEI. This CDR3 region has 14 residues. Germline trimming cut 6 bases from V and 2 bases from J; bases unmatched to any gene: 5. CDR3 amino acids: CASSLDRANYGYTF. The CDR3 DNA is TGTGCCAGCAGCCTGGACAGGGCAAACTATGGCTACACCTTC.

The V and J genes are TRBV5-1 and TRBJ2-7; TRBD1 agrees at 7 bases. The CDR3 is made up of 12 amino acids. Per germline, CDR1 SGHRS and CDR2 YFSETQ. The V and J ends lost 4 bases and 5 bases, in that order; junction bases with no gene match: 3. In nucleotides, the CDR3 is TGCGCCAGCAGCCTGACAGGGAACGAGCAGTACTTC. This translates into CASSLTGNEQYF.

The J gene is TRBJ1-2, the V gene TRBV27, with D perhaps TRBD1 (5 bases). This CDR3 region has 16 residues. Germline CDR1 and CDR2: MNHEY and SMNVEV (reference sequence). The ends were cut back, 3 bases at V and 8 bases at J, with 22 bases in the middle. Written as DNA, the CDR3 is TGTGCCAGCAGTTTCGGCAGGGCGCGGGGTTTAGAAGGCTACACCTTC. This codes for CASSFGRARGLEGYTF.